This is a list of T cell receptor beta chains from one sample in a study of T cell repertoires in cytomegalovirus infection. TCRdb ran MiXCR on the reads and lists one entry per CDR3 protein. The table lists about half a million distinct CDR3 sequences, more than 30% of them singletons. Antigens for these TCRs are unknown. This sample comprised cultured PBMCs, obtained from culture after CMV antigen stimulation. The receptor set was obtained from a human donor in good health (CMV status not recorded). Some clones in this sample may be carry-over from other donors' samples. The CDR3 runs from the conserved cysteine through the conserved F or W. A D gene is named only where the DNA matches it firmly. The size of a clone is reported for some rows only, either as once, few or many, or as a class for expanded clones.

size: few
V: TRBV6-5
J: TRBJ1-4
D: NA
DNA: TGTGCCAGCAGTCCCAGCCGGACCAATGAAAAACTGTTTTTT
CDR3: CASSPSRTNEKLFF

size: NA
V: TRBV6-1
J: TRBJ1-3
D: TRBD1
DNA: TGTGCCAGCAGTCTGGACAGGGCGGGAAACACCATATATTTT
CDR3: CASSLDRAGNTIYF

size: few
V: TRBV24-1
J: TRBJ2-4
D: TRBD1
DNA: TGTGCCACCAGTGACGCGGGCGACAGGGTAGTTCAGTACTTC
CDR3: CATSDAGDRVVQYF

size: NA
V: TRBV27
J: TRBJ2-1
D: TRBD2
DNA: TGTGCCAGCAGTTCACCTGGACTAGCGGGGGAGCAGTTCTTC
CDR3: CASSSPGLAGEQFF

size: few
V: TRBV28
J: TRBJ1-1
D: NA
DNA: TGTGCCAGCAGTCCCATAACTACAGGGATTGAAGCTTTCTTT
CDR3: CASSPITTGIEAFF

size: NA
V: TRBV7-8
J: TRBJ1-5
D: NA
DNA: TGTGCCACCTACCCTGGCGCCTGGGCGTCATATAGCAATCAGCCCCAGCATTTT
CDR3: CATYPGAWASYSNQPQHF

size: few
V: TRBV4-1
J: TRBJ2-4
D: NA
DNA: TGCGCCAGCACCCCCACGTGGGGCGGGTTTGAAGCCAAAAACATTCAGTACTTC
CDR3: CASTPTWGGFEAKNIQYF

size: NA
V: TRBV29-1
J: TRBJ2-4
D: TRBD1
DNA: TGCAGCGCCGTGGGGGCAGGGGGCTACCCTTTAGCCAAAAACATTCAGTACTTC
CDR3: CSAVGAGGYPLAKNIQYF

size: few
V: TRBV12-3/TRBV12-4
J: TRBJ1-5
D: NA
DNA: TGTGCCAGCACTTCCCTGGGACGGGGCCGCAATCAGCCCCAGCATTTT
CDR3: CASTSLGRGRNQPQHF

size: NA
V: TRBV6-2/TRBV6-3
J: TRBJ2-2
D: TRBD2
DNA: TGTGCCAGCAGCGGTAGCGGGAGAGCTTCGAACACCGGGGAGCTGTTTTTT
CDR3: CASSGSGRASNTGELFF

size: NA
V: TRBV6-5
J: TRBJ2-6
D: NA
DNA: TGTGCCAGCAGTTCTGCCCTCTCTGGGGCCAACGTCCTGACTTTC
CDR3: CASSSALSGANVLTF

size: many
V: TRBV7-2
J: TRBJ1-2
D: TRBD1
DNA: TGTGCCAGCAACAAAAGGGACAGGTTGGCCCCAGCACGAGGCTACACCTTC
CDR3: CASNKRDRLAPARGYTF

size: NA
V: TRBV10-3
J: TRBJ1-1
D: NA
DNA: TGTGCCATCAGTGATTGGAACACTGAAGCTTTCTTT
CDR3: CAISDWNTEAFF

size: few
V: TRBV19
J: TRBJ2-5
D: TRBD2
DNA: TGTGCCAGTAGTAGACCCGGGACTAGCGGGCTCGAGACCCAGTACTTC
CDR3: CASSRPGTSGLETQYF

size: few
V: TRBV6-5
J: TRBJ2-3
D: TRBD2
DNA: TGTGCCAGCATGGCGGCGGGAGGGACAGATACGCAGTATTTT
CDR3: CASMAAGGTDTQYF

size: NA
V: TRBV7-2
J: TRBJ2-5
D: TRBD2
DNA: TGTGCCAGCAGCTCACAGACTAGCGGGAGTTTCGAGACCCAGTACTTC
CDR3: CASSSQTSGSFETQYF

size: NA
V: TRBV11-3
J: TRBJ2-1
D: NA
DNA: TGTGCCAGCAGTAACGACCCCGTCGACAATGAGCAGTTCTTC
CDR3: CASSNDPVDNEQFF

size: NA
V: TRBV7-9
J: TRBJ2-2
D: NA
DNA: TGTGCCAGCAGCTTCCAAACTGGAGAGGGCACCGGGGAGCTGTTTTTT
CDR3: CASSFQTGEGTGELFF

size: many
V: TRBV7-3
J: TRBJ1-1
D: NA
DNA: TGTGCCAGCAGCTCCGGCGCCGGGAACACTGAAGCTTTCTTT
CDR3: CASSSGAGNTEAFF

size: NA
V: TRBV6-6
J: TRBJ2-2
D: NA
DNA: TGTGCCAGCAGTTATTTTGGCAGGACAATTGAGCCCGGGGAGCTGTTTTTT
CDR3: CASSYFGRTIEPGELFF

size: NA
V: TRBV2
J: TRBJ2-5
D: NA
DNA: TGTGCCAGCAGTGAAGCCACTACAGAAGAGACCCAGTACTTC
CDR3: CASSEATTEETQYF

size: few
V: TRBV6-2/TRBV6-3
J: TRBJ2-1
D: NA
DNA: TGTGCCAGCAGTTACTCGAGTAGGGGGCAGTTCTTC
CDR3: CASSYSSRGQFF

size: NA
V: TRBV27
J: TRBJ2-7
D: NA
DNA: TGTGCCAGCAGCCCGATTAGAGTAGGGGGAGTTAACGAGCAGTACTTC
CDR3: CASSPIRVGGVNEQYF

size: NA
V: TRBV7-3
J: TRBJ2-5
D: TRBD1
DNA: TGTGCCAGCAGCTTCGGACAGGGGAAAGAGACCCAGTACTTC
CDR3: CASSFGQGKETQYF

size: few
V: TRBV7-9
J: TRBJ1-6
D: NA
DNA: TGTGCCAGCAGGTACCCCCAACAGAATTCACCCCTCCACTTT
CDR3: CASRYPQQNSPLHF

size: few
V: TRBV28
J: TRBJ2-1
D: NA
DNA: TGTGCCAGTTTGAGCGGGTCAGGGTCCAATGAGCAGTTCTTC
CDR3: CASLSGSGSNEQFF

size: NA
V: TRBV12-3/TRBV12-4
J: TRBJ2-1
D: NA
DNA: TGTGCCAGCAGTTTTTGGAATATGGGAATCAACAATGAGCAGTTCTTC
CDR3: CASSFWNMGINNEQFF

size: NA
V: TRBV6-2/TRBV6-3
J: TRBJ1-5
D: NA
DNA: TGTGCCAGCAGTGAAAGGAAAACCGAGCATTTT
CDR3: CASSERKTEHF

size: NA
V: TRBV12-3/TRBV12-4
J: TRBJ1-1
D: NA
DNA: TGTGCCAGCACGGGGGTGGTATGGCGAACTGAAGCTTTCTTT
CDR3: CASTGVVWRTEAFF

size: few
V: TRBV11-2
J: TRBJ2-6
D: NA
DNA: TGTGCCAGCAGCTTACAGGCGGCTGGGGCCAACGTCCTGACTTTC
CDR3: CASSLQAAGANVLTF

size: NA
V: TRBV4-2
J: TRBJ2-1
D: TRBD2
DNA: TGTGCTAGTAGAACTTCGCTCGGGACTAGCGGCGATGAGCAGTTCTTC
CDR3: CASRTSLGTSGDEQFF

size: NA
V: TRBV6-6
J: TRBJ2-5
D: NA
DNA: TGTGCCAGCAGTTACGAGGGGGTCTTAGGTCGAGAGACCCAGTACTTC
CDR3: CASSYEGVLGRETQYF

size: NA
V: TRBV11-2
J: TRBJ2-7
D: NA
DNA: TGTGCCAGCAGCTTGGGGGGAGTTCGGGCTTACGAGCAGTACTTC
CDR3: CASSLGGVRAYEQYF

size: NA
V: TRBV12-3/TRBV12-4
J: TRBJ1-2
D: NA
DNA: TGTGCTAGTCTCCGAACCCCAGTTAACTATGGCTACACCTTC
CDR3: CASLRTPVNYGYTF

size: NA
V: TRBV7-8
J: TRBJ2-1
D: NA
DNA: TGTGCCAGCAGCTTAGGAGAACTCGGGCGTGAGCAGTTCTTC
CDR3: CASSLGELGREQFF

size: NA
V: TRBV6-2/TRBV6-3
J: TRBJ2-3
D: TRBD2
DNA: TGTGCCAGCACCCGGTCCAGCAGCGGGAATACGCAGTATTTT
CDR3: CASTRSSSGNTQYF

size: few
V: TRBV7-8
J: TRBJ1-2
D: NA
DNA: TGTGCCAGCAGCACGAGATACCAGGGAGGGGGCTACACCTTC
CDR3: CASSTRYQGGGYTF

size: NA
V: TRBV14
J: TRBJ1-1
D: NA
DNA: TGTGCCAGCAGCCGGGACTATAACACTGAAGCTTTCTTT
CDR3: CASSRDYNTEAFF

size: few
V: TRBV14
J: TRBJ1-2
D: NA
DNA: TGTGCCAGCAGCCAGTTAGCGCGTGATGGCTACACCTTC
CDR3: CASSQLARDGYTF

size: NA
V: TRBV20-1
J: TRBJ1-3
D: TRBD1
DNA: TGCAGTGCTAGACCCCCGGGACAGGGGTCTGGAAACACCATATATTTT
CDR3: CSARPPGQGSGNTIYF

size: NA
V: TRBV4-2
J: TRBJ2-6
D: TRBD1
DNA: TGTGCCAGCAGCCAGGAGGGACAGGGGGACTCTGGGGCCAACGTCCTGACTTTC
CDR3: CASSQEGQGDSGANVLTF

size: many
V: TRBV7-2
J: TRBJ1-5
D: NA
DNA: TGTGCCAGCAGCTTAACCGAGGGACAGCCCCAGCATTTT
CDR3: CASSLTEGQPQHF

size: NA
V: TRBV12-3/TRBV12-4
J: TRBJ2-1
D: NA
DNA: TGTGCCAGCAGGGCGATGGAGACTACCAATGAGCAGTTCTTC
CDR3: CASRAMETTNEQFF

size: few
V: TRBV11-2
J: TRBJ1-1
D: TRBD1
DNA: TGTGCCAGCAGGTCCCAGGGGGCCCCGGCCTCTGAAGCTTTCTTT
CDR3: CASRSQGAPASEAFF

size: NA
V: TRBV6-6
J: TRBJ2-1
D: NA
DNA: TGTGCCAGCACCGAGGGAACGATTCCGACTGAGCAGTTCTTC
CDR3: CASTEGTIPTEQFF

size: few
V: TRBV19
J: TRBJ1-5
D: TRBD1
DNA: TGTGCCAGTAGTGTGACAGGGATGAGCAATCAGCCCCAGCATTTT
CDR3: CASSVTGMSNQPQHF

size: many
V: TRBV7-2
J: TRBJ2-2
D: TRBD2
DNA: TGTGCCAGCAGTTCGACACTAGCGGGGGCTACCGGGGAGCTGTTTTTT
CDR3: CASSSTLAGATGELFF

size: NA
V: TRBV18
J: TRBJ2-5
D: NA
DNA: TGTGCCAGCTCGGGGAGTTCGCTCCAAGAGACCCAGTACTTC
CDR3: CASSGSSLQETQYF

size: few
V: TRBV28
J: TRBJ2-6
D: NA
DNA: TGTGCCAGCAGTTTATCGGGGGCTGGGGCCAACGTCCTGACTTTC
CDR3: CASSLSGAGANVLTF

size: many
V: TRBV7-2
J: TRBJ2-1
D: NA
DNA: TGTGCCAGCAGTCGAAAGTTCGCCGTCCGGGAGACGGCCTACAATGAGCAGTTCTTC
CDR3: CASSRKFAVRETAYNEQFF

size: few
V: TRBV9
J: TRBJ2-5
D: NA
DNA: TGTGCCAGCAGCGTGGGGGGGACAGGGACCCAGTACTTC
CDR3: CASSVGGTGTQYF